In this sample, the clone carrying this TCR beta chain turned up a few times. The antigen is unknown. The germline V gene encodes CDR1 SGHNT and CDR2 YYREEE (reference sequence). The CDR3 runs to 14 residues. Trimming shortened V by 4 bases and J by 8 bases, and 18 bases separated the two germline ends. The sample is drawn from a study of cytomegalovirus exposure and HLA in healthy donors. For the study at large: Earlier results showed approximately 110 million unique TCR beta sequences derived from approximately 170 million T cells.

Study-wide points: According to the study, about 180 TCR beta chains were cytomegalovirus-associated.

PCR primers comprised 60 Vbeta and 13 Jbeta primers. Sequenced by immunoSEQ multiplex PCR; TCRdb stores in-frame clones only, minus some. The table lists approximately 110,000 clones, less than 80% of them singletons, with about 1.8% in the top ten. The sequence was collected from a man aged 50 to 60 in good health and CMV-seronegative. The source material was PBMCs. The chain employs TRBV5-4 and TRBJ1-2; maybe TRBD1 (5 bases). The CDR3 DNA reads as TGTGCCAGCAGCCCCGACGGGGGGGGATGGGGCTACACCTTC. As protein: CASSPDGGGWGYTF.